Presented here are 27 T cell receptor beta chains from one specimen sequenced in a study of OX40 agonist ivuxolimab in advanced cancers. Repertoires were generated with immunoSEQ multiplex PCR, while TCRdb's copy carries only in-frame clones and drops some. The table has 90,000 to 95,000 clones, around 87% seen once. The sample here was CD4+ or CD8+ T cells sorted from blood, taken in a trial of the OX40 agonist ivuxolimab. All receptors come from an adult with an advanced solid tumor such as melanoma, head and neck, liver or kidney cancer.

The chain uses TRBV23-1 and TRBJ2-2; TRBD1 matches 7 bases. TRBV23-1 is an ORF for which the function is uncertain. Trimming at V came to 5 bases and at J to 7 bases, leaving 13 bases not matched to a gene. The CDR3 covers 16 residues. The CDR3 sequence is CASSMNSGTADGELFF. Here the CDR3 DNA reads TGCGCCAGCAGTATGAACTCCGGGACAGCAGACGGGGAGCTGTTTTTT.

The CDR3 sequence: CASSEQGRTGELFF. The CDR3 bases are TGTGCCAGCAGTGAACAGGGGAGGACCGGGGAGCTGTTTTTT. The chain carries TRBV6-1 and TRBJ2-2; possibly TRBD1 or TRBD2 for D (6 bases each). V was pared by 2 bases and J by 5 bases, with 9 bases between. The germline V gene encodes CDR1 MNHNS and CDR2 SASEGT. The CDR3 is 14 residues long.

The chain joins TRBV9 to TRBJ1-3; 7 bases match TRBD1. CDR3 length: 17 residues. V lost 4 bases, J lost 0 bases, and 10 bases stayed unmatched. CDR1 is SGDLS, CDR2 YYNGEE, per germline. The CDR3 sequence: CASSPEAGGTSGNTIYF. CDR3 coding DNA: TGTGCCAGCAGCCCAGAGGCAGGGGGGACCTCTGGAAACACCATATATTTT. The full variable domain, rest sourced from reference TRBV9 and TRBJ1-3, is DSGVTQTPKHLITATGQRVTLRCSPRSGDLSVYWYQQSLDQGLQFLIQYYNGEERAKGNILERFSAQQFPDLHSELNLSSLELGDSALYFCASSPEAGGTSGNTIYFGEGSWLTVV.

The rearrangement joins TRBV6-1 to TRBJ1-2, with unresolved D. Trimming removed 1 base at V and 5 bases at J, with 8 bases between. This CDR3 spans 13 amino acids. Germline values: CDR1 MNHNS, CDR2 SASEGT. CDR3 region: CASSEGWGYGYTF. For the CDR3, the DNA is TGTGCCAGCAGTGAAGGATGGGGTTATGGCTACACCTTC.

The rearrangement joins TRBV7-2 to TRBJ2-7, with a possible D match to TRBD1 (5 bases). Trimming pared 2 bases from V and 4 bases from J, leaving 12 bases between. Germline lookup yields CDR1 SGHTA and CDR2 FQGNSA. This CDR3 has 14 residues. Here the CDR3 DNA reads TGTGCCAGCAGCTTATCCTGGACACTATACGAGCAGTACTTC. Protein sequence: CASSLSWTLYEQYF.

There are a few counts of this clone. The J gene is TRBJ2-5, the V gene TRBV29-1; 9 bases are a match to TRBD2. Germline trimming cut 3 bases from V and 7 bases from J; bases unmatched to any gene: 6. The CDR3 has 13 residues. Germline loops: CDR1 SQVTM, CDR2 ANQGSEA. The CDR3 DNA follows: TGCAGCGTTGAGCTAGCGGGATATGGGACCCAGTACTTC. Amino acids: CSVELAGYGTQYF.

This clone was picked up one time. This sequence joins TRBV5-1 and TRBJ2-5, with D unresolved. The CDR3 contains 13 residues. The germline CDR1 and CDR2 sequences are SGHRS and YFSETQ. Trimming took 0 bases from V and 4 from J, leaving 7 bases between them. This CDR3 is CASSLAGTETQYF. As DNA, the CDR3 is TGCGCCAGCAGCTTGGCGGGCACAGAGACCCAGTACTTC.

This chain connects TRBV7-6 to TRBJ2-2; D call uncertain. The V gene lost 8 bases and the J gene lost 3 bases, with 13 bases spanning the gap. This CDR3 has 14 amino acids. CDR1 is SGHVS and CDR2 is FNYEAQ in the germline V gene. CDR3 DNA sequence: TGTGCCAGCGTTCCCGGAACCTACACCGGGGAGCTGTTTTTT. Translation gives CASVPGTYTGELFF. Complete variable domain (other parts from reference TRBV7-6 and TRBJ2-2): GAGVSQSPRYKVTKRGQDVALRCDPISGHVSLYWYRQALGQGPEFLTYFNYEAQQDKSGLPNDRFSAERPEGSISTLTIQRTEQRDSAMYRCASVPGTYTGELFFGEGSRLTVL.

The rearrangement joins TRBV30 to TRBJ2-3; no clear D gene. V was pared by 2 bases and J by 0 bases, with 6 bases between. The CDR3 is 13 residues long. Germline assignment: CDR1 GTSNPN and CDR2 SVGIG (reference sequence). This chain's CDR3 is CAWSLGSTDTQYF. The CDR3 DNA reads as TGTGCCTGGAGTCTAGGGAGCACAGATACGCAGTATTTT.

The chain carries TRBV29-1 and TRBJ2-7; TRBD2 agrees at 13 bases. CDR1 and CDR2 (germline): SQVTM, ANQGSEA. The J segment lost 7 bases and the V segment lost 6 bases, leaving 9 bases of the junction unmatched. This CDR3 region has 14 residues. The CDR3 nucleotides are TGCAGCGTCGTGCCGGGACTAGCGGGATCAGAGCAGTACTTC. It yields the protein CSVVPGLAGSEQYF.

The chain recombines TRBV4-2 with TRBJ2-3, with no clear D. Per the germline V gene, CDR1 is LGHNA and CDR2 is YNFKEQ. The germline V and J ends were trimmed by 6 bases and 5 bases, with 12 bases remaining between them. This CDR3 contains 13 residues. This CDR3 is CASSRLAQDTQYF. The CDR3 DNA reads TGTGCCAGCAGTAGGCTTGCTCAAGATACGCAGTATTTT.

This clone was recorded once. The CDR3 loop is CASSLDGAPPHEQYF. CDR3 nucleotide sequence: TGTGCCAGCAGCTTAGACGGGGCACCACCCCACGAGCAGTACTTC. This chain connects TRBV11-2 to TRBJ2-7; TRBD1 or TRBD2 may be the D gene (5 bases each). Germline V gene lookup returns CDR1 SGHAT and CDR2 FQNNGV. Trimming shortened V by 0 bases and J by 5 bases, and 14 bases separated the two germline ends. This CDR3 is 15 amino acids long. Filled out from reference TRBV11-2 and TRBJ2-7, the complete variable domain reads EAGVAQSPRYKIIEKRQSVAFWCNPISGHATLYWYQQILGQGPKLLIQFQNNGVVDDSQLPKDRFSAERLKGVDSTLKIQPAKLEDSAVYLCASSLDGAPPHEQYFGPGTRLTVT.

This sequence joins TRBV19 and TRBJ2-1; unclear D gene. The V end lost 6 bases, the J end lost 6 bases, and 9 bases lay between the germline ends. The germline V gene has CDR1 LNHDA and CDR2 SQIVND (reference sequence). This CDR3 comprises 12 residues. The CDR3: CASSRVGNEQFF. The DNA of the CDR3 is TGTGCCAGTAGCCGGGTTGGCAATGAGCAGTTCTTC.

The chain carries TRBV30 and TRBJ1-1, with D possibly matching TRBD1 (6 bases). V was trimmed by 5 bases and J by 3 bases, leaving 10 bases between them. Germline assignment: CDR1 GTSNPN and CDR2 SVGIG (reference sequence). The length of the CDR3 is 12 residues. The chain's CDR3 is CAWRRGDTEAFF. The CDR3 nucleotides are TGTGCCTGGCGCAGGGGTGACACTGAAGCTTTCTTT.

The chain recombines TRBV11-3 with TRBJ1-1; no firm D call. Trimming shortened V by 5 bases and J by 8 bases, and 15 bases separated the two germline ends. Germline CDR1 SGHNT, CDR2 YENEEA. This CDR3 has 13 amino acids. The CDR3 nucleotides are TGTGCCAGCAGCGGAGGCCCCCTGAAGGAAGCTTTCTTT. Protein product: CASSGGPLKEAFF.

V and J are TRBV11-3 and TRBJ1-5; D is uncertain. The V and J ends lost 3 bases and 1 base respectively, with 4 bases between them. The CDR3 loop spans 13 amino acids. Germline values: CDR1 SGHNT, CDR2 YENEEA. The CDR3 region is CASSFDSNQPQHF. The CDR3 nucleotides are TGTGCCAGCAGCTTTGACAGCAATCAGCCCCAGCATTTT.

The chain links TRBV27 to TRBJ2-1; 7 positions match TRBD2. Trimming removed 5 bases from V and 5 bases from J; junction bases left unmatched: 9. The CDR3 loop spans 15 amino acids. Germline CDR1 is MNHEY and CDR2 is SMNVEV (reference sequence). In DNA, the CDR3 is TGTGCCAGCAGTGGGATGAGCGGGACCCACAATGAGCAGTTCTTC. Translating gives CASSGMSGTHNEQFF.

The chain recombines TRBV11-2 with TRBJ2-7, with 12 bases that match TRBD2. V lost 5 bases to trimming and J lost 3 bases; unmatched junction nucleotides: 5. Germline V gene data show CDR1 as SGHAT and CDR2 as FQNNGV. The length of the CDR3 is 15 residues. In nucleotides, the CDR3 is TGTGCCAGCAGCCCCACTAGCGGGAGGAACTACGAGCAGTACTTC. Its protein is CASSPTSGRNYEQYF.

Regarding this clone: At one boundary the junction diverges from the germline segment, which might be a read error. This chain links TRBV11-3 with TRBJ2-1, with TRBD2 matching 12 bases. The germline V gene has CDR1 SGHNT and CDR2 YENEEA. This CDR3 region has 15 residues. The DNA for the CDR3 is TGTGCCAGCAGCTCCACGACTAGCGGGAGTAATGCGCAGTTCTTC. As protein: CASSSTTSGSNAQFF. Complete variable domain (other parts from reference TRBV11-3 and TRBJ2-1): EAGVVQSPRYKIIEKKQPVAFWCNPISGHNTLYWYLQNLGQGPELLIRYENEEAVDDSQLPKDRFSAERLKGVDSTLKIQPAELGDSAVYLCASSSTTSGSNAQFFGPGTRLTVL.

V usage is TRBV6-4 and J usage is TRBJ2-1; TRBD2 matches at 8 bases. Germline V gene sequence: CDR1 MRHNA, CDR2 SNTAGT. V trimming: 2 bases; J trimming: 1 base; junction bases outside the gene matches: 1. The CDR3 is 15 residues long. CDR3 protein: CASSDLAGSYNEQFF. The CDR3 DNA reads TGTGCCAGCAGTGACCTAGCGGGTTCCTACAATGAGCAGTTCTTC.

The genes are TRBV19 and TRBJ1-5, with D unresolved. The germline CDR1 and CDR2 sequences are LNHDA and SQIVND (reference sequence). V lost 4 bases to trimming and J lost 1 base, with 14 bases between them. The CDR3 is 16 amino acids. CDR3 DNA sequence: TGTGCCAGTAGTAGATTGGACGGCCAAAGCAATCAGCCCCAGCATTTT. Translated, it gives CASSRLDGQSNQPQHF.

The rearrangement joins TRBV19 to TRBJ1-5; D remains ambiguous. Trimming left V 2 bases short and J 4 bases short, with 9 bases between. Germline-derived CDR1 and CDR2 are LNHDA and SQIVND (reference sequence). The CDR3 has 14 residues. The CDR3 region is CASSISRINQPQHF. CDR3 DNA sequence: TGTGCCAGTAGTATAAGCAGAATAAATCAGCCCCAGCATTTT. Full variable domain (remainder filled in from reference TRBV19 and TRBJ1-5): DGGITQSPKYLFRKEGQNVTLSCEQNLNHDAMYWYRQDPGQGLRLIYYSQIVNDFQKGDIAEGYSVSREKKESFPLTVTSAQKNPTAFYLCASSISRINQPQHFGDGTRLSIL.

This chain uses TRBV7-2 with TRBJ1-4, with D tentatively TRBD1 (5 bases). CDR3 length equals 14 residues. The germline V gene encodes CDR1 SGHTA and CDR2 FQGNSA. Trimming took off 4 bases at V and 10 bases at J, with 16 bases between the two ends. The CDR3 protein is CASSSRSGIGKLFF. CDR3 sequence (DNA): TGTGCCAGCAGCTCCCGTTCAGGGATCGGAAAACTGTTTTTT.

This chain connects TRBV29-1 to TRBJ2-7, with 10 positions matching TRBD1. Trimming removed 7 bases from V and 3 bases from J; junction bases left unmatched: 3. This CDR3 is 12 amino acids long. CDR1 is SQVTM, CDR2 ANQGSEA, per germline. The CDR3 region has the DNA TGCAGCGCCGGGACAGGGGTCTACGAGCAGTACTTC. Protein sequence: CSAGTGVYEQYF.

A single count supports this clone. The chain carries TRBV19 and TRBJ2-2, with D tentatively TRBD2 (5 bases). The CDR3 runs 14 residues. Germline V gives CDR1 LNHDA, CDR2 SQIVND (reference sequence). V lost 7 bases to trimming and J lost 6 bases, with 15 bases between them. CDR3 nucleotides: TGTGCCAGTAAAGAGGGAGAATGGGCCGGGGAGCTGTTTTTT. It is translated as CASKEGEWAGELFF. The full variable domain, its missing parts supplied by reference TRBV19 and TRBJ2-2, is DGGITQSPKYLFRKEGQNVTLSCEQNLNHDAMYWYRQDPGQGLRLIYYSQIVNDFQKGDIAEGYSVSREKKESFPLTVTSAQKNPTAFYLCASKEGEWAGELFFGEGSRLTVL.

This clone was counted once. This chain joins TRBV29-1 and TRBJ2-5; tentatively, D is TRBD2 (5 bases). Germline V lookup: CDR1 SQVTM, CDR2 ANQGSEA. The CDR3 is made up of 13 amino acids. V lost 1 base to trimming and J lost 5 bases, with 11 bases between them. CDR3 amino acids: CSVEGGLRETQYF. Here the CDR3 DNA reads TGCAGCGTTGAAGGAGGGCTCCGGGAGACCCAGTACTTC.

The chain recombines TRBV5-4 with TRBJ2-2, with 9 bases that match TRBD1. The CDR3 length is 14 residues. J was trimmed by 5 bases and V by 2 bases; bases with no gene match: 1. The germline V gene encodes CDR1 SGHNT and CDR2 YYREEE (reference sequence). The chain's CDR3 is CASSLQGATGELFF. CDR3 nucleotides: TGTGCCAGCAGCTTACAGGGGGCTACCGGGGAGCTGTTTTTT.